Shown below are 26 T cell receptor beta chains from a single sample sequenced in a study of OX40 agonist ivuxolimab in advanced cancers. Clones were sequenced by immunoSEQ multiplex PCR, and TCRdb holds only the in-frame ones, with some missing. The repertoire consists of about 21,000 clones, with around 87% occurring once and the leading ten covering about 16%. The material was CD4+ or CD8+ T cells sorted from blood, obtained in a trial of the OX40 agonist ivuxolimab. These receptors all stem from an adult with an advanced solid tumor such as melanoma, head and neck, liver or kidney cancer.

The chain is built from TRBV5-1 and TRBJ2-3; TRBD1 matches 7 bases. V was clipped by 4 bases and J by 0 bases; unmatched bases: 8. This CDR3 is built from 16 residues. Looked up from germline, CDR1 is SGHRS and CDR2 is YFSETQ. The DNA for the CDR3 is TGCGCCAGCAGCCCTTGGGGGACAGATAGCACAGATACGCAGTATTTT. Its protein product is CASSPWGTDSTDTQYF.

The chain employs TRBV5-1 and TRBJ2-1; TRBD2 is a possible D gene (6 bases). The V end lost 0 bases, the J end lost 4 bases, and 11 bases lay between the germline ends. The germline gives CDR1 SGHRS, CDR2 YFSETQ. This CDR3 region has 15 residues. The CDR3 reads CASSLARGAYNEQFF. CDR3 nucleotide sequence: TGCGCCAGCAGCTTGGCTCGCGGGGCTTACAATGAGCAGTTCTTC.

This clone was seen just once. The chain has TRBV4-1 and TRBJ1-3; D unresolved. With 1 base removed from V and 4 bases from J, the gap between germline ends came to 11 bases. Germline loops: CDR1 MGHRA, CDR2 YSYEKL. This CDR3 comprises 15 residues. The CDR3 DNA is TGCGCCAGCAGCCAAGCGGCAGGCTACGGAAACACCATATATTTT. Its translation is CASSQAAGYGNTIYF.

This sequence joins TRBV7-9 and TRBJ2-7; D perhaps matches TRBD1 (6 bases). V lost 4 bases and J 4 bases, leaving 11 bases between the germline ends. The germline CDR1 and CDR2 sequences are SEHNR and FQNEAQ (reference sequence). The CDR3 runs to 13 residues. The chain's CDR3 is CASSSTGFYEQYF. The CDR3, as DNA: TGTGCCAGCAGCTCCACAGGGTTTTACGAGCAGTACTTC. The variable domain in full, completed from reference TRBV7-9 and TRBJ2-7, reads DTGVSQNPRHKITKRGQNVTFRCDPISEHNRLYWYRQTLGQGPEFLTYFQNEAQLEKSRLLSDRFSAERPKGSFSTLEIQRTEQGDSAMYLCASSSTGFYEQYFGPGTRLTVT.

The gene calls are TRBV4-1 and TRBJ1-5, with unresolved D. The CDR3 loop spans 17 amino acids. Between the trimmed V and J ends, which lost 1 base and 6 bases, there was a span of 19 bases. Germline CDR1 is MGHRA and CDR2 is YSYEKL. For the CDR3, the DNA is TGCGCCAGCAGCCAAGGGGAGGTGGGGTACTATAGTCAGCCCCAGCATTTT. Its protein product is CASSQGEVGYYSQPQHF.

This chain connects TRBV10-3 to TRBJ2-2; D ambiguous. Germline CDR1 ENHRY, CDR2 SYGVKD. The CDR3 spans 11 residues. V was cut by 5 bases and J by 2 bases, with 0 bases left in between. The CDR3 is CAISNTGELFF. CDR3 nucleotides: TGTGCCATCAGTAACACCGGGGAGCTGTTTTTT.

CDR3 loop: CASSQRSYNEQFF. In DNA form, the CDR3 reads TGTGCCAGCAGTCAGCGGTCCTACAATGAGCAGTTCTTC. The rearrangement links TRBV6-5 to TRBJ2-1, with D possibly matching TRBD2 (5 bases). Trimming took 5 bases from V and 1 from J, leaving 6 bases between them. The CDR3 runs to 13 residues. Per the germline V gene, CDR1 is MNHEY and CDR2 is SVGAGI.

This rearrangement joins TRBV10-2 to TRBJ1-4, with D possibly being TRBD1 (6 bases). CDR3 length: 16 residues. Looked up from germline, CDR1 is WSHSY and CDR2 is SAAADI. The V end lost 3 bases, the J end lost 8 bases, and 19 bases lay between the germline ends. CDR3 amino acids: CASSERKTGIREKLFF. The DNA for the CDR3 is TGCGCCAGCAGTGAACGAAAGACAGGAATTCGCGAAAAACTGTTTTTT.

This rearrangement joins TRBV27 to TRBJ2-7; no reliable D call. The CDR3 has 14 residues. V lost 6 bases and J 1 base, leaving 13 bases between the germline ends. CDR1 is MNHEY and CDR2 is SMNVEV in the germline V gene (reference sequence). The CDR3 nucleotides read TGTGCCAGCAGCCCCATGAGGTCTTCCTACGAGCAGTACTTC. Protein sequence: CASSPMRSSYEQYF.

The gene calls are TRBV4-2 and TRBJ2-1; D gene ambiguous. V was cut by 1 base and J by 6 bases, with 4 bases left in between. CDR3 length: 12 residues. Germline V gene lookup returns CDR1 LGHNA and CDR2 YNFKEQ. Here the CDR3 DNA reads TGTGCCAGCAGCCAAGTCCCCAATGAGCAGTTCTTC. It yields the protein CASSQVPNEQFF.

V is TRBV28 and J is TRBJ2-1; the match to TRBD2 covers 8 bases. This CDR3 has 16 amino acids. With V trimmed by 3 bases and J by 2 bases, 6 bases remained unmatched. Germline values: CDR1 MDHEN, CDR2 SYDVKM. CDR3 residues: CASSLLSGGTYNEQFF. CDR3 bases: TGTGCCAGCAGTTTGTTGAGCGGGGGTACCTACAATGAGCAGTTCTTC. The whole variable domain, remainder taken from reference TRBV28 and TRBJ2-1, is DVKVTQSSRYLVKRTGEKVFLECVQDMDHENMFWYRQDPGLGLRLIYFSYDVKMKEKGDIPEGYSVSREKKERFSLILESASTNQTSMYLCASSLLSGGTYNEQFFGPGTRLTVL.

The rearrangement uses TRBV7-2 and TRBJ1-6, with D hard to call. Germline V CDR1 and CDR2: SGHTA, FQGNSA. The V and J ends lost 2 bases and 10 bases respectively, with 21 bases between them. CDR3 length: 17 residues. The CDR3 DNA follows: TGTGCCAGCAGCTTATTCAGTCCGTTAAAACTTTTCTCACCCCTCCACTTT. It codes for CASSLFSPLKLFSPLHF.

The chain has TRBV30 and TRBJ2-7; no definite D call. This CDR3 has 14 amino acids. Trimming removed 0 bases from V and 7 bases from J, with 16 bases in between. The germline CDR1 and CDR2 sequences are GTSNPN and SVGIG (reference sequence). CDR3 sequence (DNA): TGTGCCTGGAGTGTTTCTTTCCCCTTTGGGGAGCAGTACTTC. This sequence encodes CAWSVSFPFGEQYF.

V is TRBV9 and J is TRBJ1-4; no firm D call. The CDR3 contains 15 residues. Trimming removed 5 bases at V and 3 bases at J, with 14 bases between. Germline-derived CDR1 and CDR2 are SGDLS and YYNGEE. CDR3: CASSPSDQPNEKLFF. The CDR3 nucleotides read TGTGCCAGCAGTCCCTCCGATCAGCCTAATGAAAAACTGTTTTTT.

This clone was seen only once. V gene TRBV27 combines with J gene TRBJ1-5; tentatively, D is TRBD1 (6 bases). Deletions cut 6 bases from V and 0 bases from J, with 12 bases between. Germline V gene sequence: CDR1 MNHEY, CDR2 SMNVEV (reference sequence). The CDR3 runs to 15 residues. CDR3 coding DNA: TGTGCCAGCAGCAAACAGGGCTATAGCAATCAGCCCCAGCATTTT. Translation: CASSKQGYSNQPQHF.

This chain uses TRBV28 with TRBJ1-6; D is undetermined. Per germline, CDR1 MDHEN and CDR2 SYDVKM. The CDR3 is 12 amino acids. V was shortened by 6 bases and J by 8 bases, with 8 bases between the two germline ends. The CDR3 DNA follows: TGTGCCAGCAGCCCAGGACATTCACCCCTCCACTTT. Amino acid sequence: CASSPGHSPLHF.

This sequence joins TRBV6-5 and TRBJ1-2, with D tentatively TRBD1 (6 bases). Trimming removed 2 bases at V and 1 base at J, with 8 bases between. The CDR3 has 14 residues. From germline, CDR1 is MNHEY and CDR2 SVGAGI. CDR3 sequence: CASSYLDSNYGYTF. For the CDR3, the DNA is TGTGCCAGCAGTTACCTGGACAGTAACTATGGCTACACCTTC.

The rearrangement uses TRBV6-4 and TRBJ2-2, with D perhaps assigned TRBD1 or TRBD2 (6 bases each). The CDR3 is 15 amino acids. V lost 1 base to trimming and J lost 7 bases, with 13 bases between them. Germline loops: CDR1 MRHNA, CDR2 SNTAGT. The CDR3 is CASSDWGAGDGELFF. CDR3 DNA: TGTGCCAGCAGTGACTGGGGGGCCGGTGACGGGGAGCTGTTTTTT.

The V gene is TRBV5-8, the J gene TRBJ1-5; D is uncertain. The CDR3 is made up of 16 amino acids. V was clipped by 0 bases and J by 4 bases, with 14 bases between them. In germline, CDR1 is SGHTS, CDR2 YDEGEE. Here the CDR3 reads CASSLVVSSSNQPQHF. In DNA form, the CDR3 reads TGTGCCAGCAGCTTGGTGGTCAGTTCCTCTAATCAGCCCCAGCATTTT.

V is TRBV4-1 and J is TRBJ1-1, with a possible D match to TRBD1 (6 bases). The ends were cut back, 0 bases at V and 5 bases at J, with 13 bases in the middle. This CDR3 spans 15 amino acids. Germline CDR1 reads MGHRA; CDR2 reads YSYEKL. CDR3 DNA: TGCGCCAGCAGCCAAGAAACAGGGATTTGGACTGAAGCTTTCTTT. It translates to CASSQETGIWTEAFF.

The chain carries TRBV27 and TRBJ1-1; D perhaps matches TRBD1 (5 bases). CDR1 MNHEY and CDR2 SMNVEV come from the germline V gene (reference sequence). Between the trimmed V and J ends, which lost 8 bases and 7 bases, there was a span of 11 bases. This CDR3 contains 11 residues. The CDR3 reads CASGRGDEAFF. As DNA, the CDR3 is TGTGCCAGCGGAAGGGGAGATGAAGCTTTCTTT.

The chain has TRBV30 and TRBJ2-1; perhaps D is TRBD1 or TRBD2 (5 bases each). The ends were cut back, 4 bases at V and 5 bases at J, with 12 bases in the middle. Looked up from germline, CDR1 is GTSNPN and CDR2 is SVGIG (reference sequence). The CDR3 runs to 13 residues. This CDR3 reads CAWMGPGHNEQFF. CDR3 DNA: TGTGCCTGGATGGGCCCGGGGCACAATGAGCAGTTCTTC.

This clone came up a few times. The chain is built from TRBV5-4 and TRBJ1-1; D is undetermined. Germline V gene lookup returns CDR1 SGHNT and CDR2 YYREEE (reference sequence). This CDR3 has 16 amino acids. V was pared by 5 bases and J by 0 bases, with 17 bases between. CDR3 region: CASRPWKGALNTEAFF. Here the CDR3 DNA reads TGTGCCAGCAGGCCATGGAAGGGTGCATTGAACACTGAAGCTTTCTTT. Variable domain in full (rest from reference TRBV5-4 and TRBJ1-1): ETGVTQSPTHLIKTRGQQVTLRCSSQSGHNTVSWYQQALGQGPQFIFQYYREEENGRGNFPPRFSGLQFPNYSSELNVNALELDDSALYLCASRPWKGALNTEAFFGQGTRLTVV.

The chain combines TRBV6-9 with TRBJ2-3; D gene ambiguous. V was trimmed by 4 bases and J by 1 base, leaving 12 bases between them. Germline-derived CDR1 and CDR2 are MNHGY and SVAAGI. CDR3 length equals 15 residues. The CDR3 reads CASSSLPFRTDTQYF. CDR3 coding DNA: TGTGCCAGCAGTTCCCTTCCCTTCCGCACAGATACGCAGTATTTT.

The chain recombines TRBV29-1 with TRBJ1-1; D is possibly TRBD1 (5 bases). Trimming removed 4 bases at V and 2 bases at J, with 11 bases between. The CDR3 runs to 13 residues. Germline V gives CDR1 SQVTM, CDR2 ANQGSEA. Here the CDR3 DNA reads TGCAGCGTTGTCGGCGGGGCTAACACTGAAGCTTTCTTT. It yields the protein CSVVGGANTEAFF.

The CDR3 loop reads CASSPWGGNTEAFF. CDR3 nucleotides: TGTGCCAGCAGCCCCTGGGGGGGAAACACTGAAGCTTTCTTT. V gene TRBV25-1 combines with J gene TRBJ1-1; D perhaps matches TRBD1 (5 bases). CDR3 length equals 14 residues. Trimming shortened V by 6 bases and J by 2 bases, and 13 bases separated the two germline ends. In germline, CDR1 is MGHDK, CDR2 SYGVNS.